This passage covers 24 T cell receptor beta chains from one sample sequenced in a study of blood T cells in healthy people across ages. It was with a sample-barcoded 5' primer and a J-beta primer mix that a second PCR of roughly 7 to 11 cycles was run. TCRdb re-called the 5' RACE reads with MiXCR, one entry per CDR3 protein. Altogether approximately 900,000 distinct CDR3 sequences are present, almost 30% being singletons, with the ten largest covering about 10%. Another study also made use of these data, one on T cells of mothers and their children.

Material: blood. These receptors were obtained from a woman in her forties in good health.

In its sample, this clonotype was seen a few times. This rearrangement joins TRBV28 to TRBJ1-2, with 7 bases matching TRBD1. CDR3 length: 14 residues. In germline, CDR1 is MDHEN, CDR2 SYDVKM. V lost 2 bases, J lost 4 bases, and 4 bases stayed unmatched. DNA for the CDR3: TGTGCCAGCAGTTTAGGGGGACAGCCCTATGGCTACACCTTC. This encodes CASSLGGQPYGYTF.

This clonotype came up a few times. Here the CDR3 DNA reads TGCGCCAGCAGCGGGACAGTCTCCTACAATGAGCAGTTCTTC. The encoded protein is CASSGTVSYNEQFF. The V and J genes are TRBV5-1 and TRBJ2-1, with 7 bases aligning to TRBD1. V shed 4 bases and J 0 bases; nucleotides not matched to a gene: 1. Germline V gene lookup returns CDR1 SGHRS and CDR2 YFSETQ. The CDR3 is 14 residues long. The full variable domain, its missing parts supplied by reference TRBV5-1 and TRBJ2-1, is KAGVTQTPRYLIKTRGQQVTLSCSPISGHRSVSWYQQTPGQGLQFLFEYFSETQRNKGNFPGRFSGRQFSNSRSEMNVSTLELGDSALYLCASSGTVSYNEQFFGPGTRLTVL.

This clonotype appeared a few times. The chain recombines TRBV12-3 or TRBV12-4 with TRBJ1-2; 7 bases agree with TRBD1. The CDR3 is made up of 13 amino acids. J gave up 4 bases and V 7 bases, and 6 bases lay outside the gene matches. This CDR3 is CASTTGDPYGYTF. Here the CDR3 DNA reads TGTGCCAGCACCACAGGGGACCCCTATGGCTACACCTTC.

This clonotype has just a few counts. The rearrangement links TRBV30 to TRBJ2-1; 8 bases are shared with TRBD1. CDR1 is GTSNPN and CDR2 is SVGIG in the germline V gene (reference sequence). The V gene end was trimmed by 4 bases and the J gene end by 6 bases; junction bases not matched to a gene: 8. The CDR3 spans 14 residues. CDR3 protein: CAWIDRGRSNEQFF. CDR3 nucleotide sequence: TGTGCCTGGATCGACAGGGGCCGGTCCAATGAGCAGTTCTTC.

J is TRBJ1-2 and V is TRBV7-2; 8 bases map to TRBD1. There are 13 residues in the CDR3. The V gene's germline CDR1 is SGHTA and CDR2 FQGNSA. Trimming took 6 bases from V and 7 from J; bases not matched to a gene: 7. CDR3 DNA sequence: TGTGCCAGCAGGCCCGGGACAGGCGGTGGCTACACCTTC. Translation: CASRPGTGGGYTF.

V and J are TRBV2 and TRBJ2-7; 10 bases match TRBD2. CDR1 SNHLY and CDR2 FYNNEI come from the germline V gene. V gave up 3 bases and J gave up 0 bases; unmatched junction bases: 14. The CDR3 spans 19 residues. The CDR3 protein is CASSDDLAGATILSYEQYF. The CDR3 DNA reads as TGTGCCAGCAGTGACGATCTAGCGGGGGCCACAATACTCTCCTACGAGCAGTACTTC. The whole variable domain, filled in from reference TRBV2 and TRBJ2-7, reads EPEVTQTPSHQVTQMGQEVILRCVPISNHLYFYWYRQILGQKVEFLVSFYNNEISEKSEIFDDQFSVERPDGSNFTLKIRSTKLEDSAMYFCASSDDLAGATILSYEQYFGPGTRLTVT.

This chain connects TRBV4-3 to TRBJ1-4; TRBD1 aligns across 9 bases. The trim removed 0 bases at V and 7 bases at J, leaving 12 bases unmatched. This CDR3 comprises 18 residues. Germline CDR1 is LGHNA and CDR2 is YSLEER. The CDR3 here is CASSQDQGQGVLGEKLFF. The CDR3, as DNA: TGCGCCAGCAGCCAAGATCAGGGACAGGGAGTATTAGGTGAAAAACTGTTTTTT.

Concerning this clonotype itself: Since a much larger clone is just one base distant, this may be a read error. The genes are TRBV4-3 and TRBJ2-1; the match to TRBD2 covers 10 bases. The J call is doubtful: the DNA matches TRBJ2-7 better. Germline-derived CDR1 and CDR2 are LGHNA and YSLEER. The CDR3 runs to 17 residues. Here the CDR3 reads CASSRTTGTSDFAEQYF. The CDR3 bases are TGCGCCAGCAGCCGCACAACCGGGACTAGCGATTTTGCTGAGCAGTACTTC.

In this sample, this clonotype turned up a few times. The rearrangement uses TRBV12-3 or TRBV12-4 and TRBJ2-1; tentative D call: TRBD1 (6 bases). V shed 8 bases and J shed 8 bases, with 19 bases lying between them. CDR3 length: 14 amino acids. The CDR3 nucleotides read TGTGCCAGCCGGTTTCAGGGGAGTTGGGATGAGCAGTTCTTC. This encodes CASRFQGSWDEQFF.

This clonotype was observed many times. The chain couples TRBV10-3 to TRBJ2-7; 9 nucleotides align to TRBD1. CDR1 is ENHRY, CDR2 SYGVKD, per germline. The CDR3 is 13 amino acids. Trimming removed 10 bases from V and 4 bases from J; junction bases left unmatched: 8. The CDR3 sequence is CASWTGEGYEQYF. CDR3 nucleotide sequence: TGTGCCAGCTGGACAGGGGAGGGATACGAGCAGTACTTC.

V is TRBV4-3 and J is TRBJ1-2; no clear D gene. The CDR3 totals 14 residues. The V gene's germline CDR1 is LGHNA and CDR2 YSLEER. V was cut by 7 bases and J by 3 bases, with 15 bases left in between. The CDR3 DNA sequence: TGCGCCAGCACCAGAGACATGTTGTACTATGGCTACACCTTC. Its protein is CASTRDMLYYGYTF.

This chain links TRBV5-5 with TRBJ1-5; unclear D gene. CDR3 length: 16 amino acids. Germline CDR1 SGHKS, CDR2 YYEKEE (reference sequence). The ends were cut back, 0 bases at V and 1 base at J, with 11 bases in the middle. CDR3 sequence (DNA): TGTGCCAGCAGCTTGGTGGCCGGCGCGAGCAATCAGCCCCAGCATTTT. It codes for CASSLVAGASNQPQHF.

The CDR3 nucleotides read TGTGCCAGCAGCGGATTCGAAGACACTGAAGCTTTCTTT. Encoded protein: CASSGFEDTEAFF. The chain is built from TRBV7-6 and TRBJ1-1; no reliable D call. This CDR3 comprises 13 residues. Per germline, CDR1 SGHVS and CDR2 FNYEAQ. V dropped 5 bases and J dropped 3 bases, with 10 bases sitting between them.

This clonotype turned up a few times. The chain recombines TRBV11-1 with TRBJ1-1; 9 bases are shared with TRBD1. The V gene end was trimmed by 5 bases and the J gene end by 9 bases; junction bases not matched to a gene: 10. The germline CDR1 and CDR2 sequences are SGHAT and FQDESV (reference sequence). The CDR3 has 14 residues. CDR3 DNA sequence: TGTGCCAGCAGCCAGGAAGGGACAGGGTTTCAAGCTTTCTTT. Its protein is CASSQEGTGFQAFF.

Comment on this clonotype: A clone one base away is much larger, so this may be a read error. This sequence joins TRBV10-3 and TRBJ2-7; TRBD2 matches 7 bases. Germline values: CDR1 ENHRY, CDR2 SYGVKD. CDR3 length equals 14 residues. CDR3 amino acids: CAVSESGGSHEQYF. The CDR3 DNA follows: TGTGCCGTCAGTGAGTCGGGAGGTTCCCACGAGCAGTACTTC.

This clonotype was seen a handful of times. J is TRBJ1-1 and V is TRBV9; D unresolved. Germline values: CDR1 SGDLS, CDR2 YYNGEE. The CDR3 contains 13 residues. Trimming stripped 0 bases from V and 3 bases from J, with 6 bases between. CDR3 sequence: CASSVVLDTEAFF. The CDR3 bases are TGTGCCAGCAGCGTAGTTTTGGACACTGAAGCTTTCTTT.

The chain combines TRBV11-2 with TRBJ2-1; TRBD2 matches at 7 bases. Trimming at V came to 3 bases and at J to 9 bases, leaving 5 bases not matched to a gene. Germline assignment: CDR1 SGHAT and CDR2 FQNNGV. The CDR3 is 13 residues long. The CDR3 region is CASSLDPGGEQFF. The CDR3 DNA follows: TGTGCCAGCAGCTTGGACCCGGGGGGTGAGCAGTTCTTC.

The chain has TRBV6-1 and TRBJ2-1, with D perhaps TRBD1 (6 bases). The CDR3 runs 14 residues. Trimming removed 1 base at V and 3 bases at J, with 7 bases between. From germline, CDR1 is MNHNS and CDR2 SASEGT. CDR3 loop: CASSEEDSYNEQFF. In DNA, the CDR3 is TGTGCCAGCAGTGAAGAGGACAGCTACAATGAGCAGTTCTTC.

This clonotype was detected once. Here the CDR3 reads CASSLSTGASEAFF. CDR3 bases: TGTGCCAGCAGCTTGTCGACAGGGGCGTCTGAAGCTTTCTTT. This chain joins TRBV7-8 and TRBJ1-1; TRBD1 matches 8 bases. V was pared by 3 bases and J by 6 bases, with 6 bases of the junction left unmatched. The V gene's germline CDR1 is SGHVS and CDR2 FQNEAQ. This CDR3 is built from 14 residues.

This clonotype was recorded a few times. The chain uses TRBV12-3 or TRBV12-4 and TRBJ2-1; D may match TRBD1 or TRBD2 (5 bases each). The CDR3 covers 15 residues. Trimming cost V 1 base and J 2 bases, with 9 bases left between them. CDR3 loop: CASSLVLGPYNEQFF. The CDR3 DNA sequence: TGTGCCAGCAGTTTAGTCCTGGGACCCTACAATGAGCAGTTCTTC.

Of note for this clonotype: Germline is not matched at one junction end, which may reflect a read error. The chain has TRBV6-6 and TRBJ1-1; no clear D gene. Germline V gene sequence: CDR1 MNHNY, CDR2 SVGAGI (reference sequence). This CDR3 contains 13 residues. CDR3 DNA: TGTGCCAGCAGTTACCGGGAGAACACTGACGCTTTCTTT. Encoded protein: CASSYRENTDAFF.

This clonotype occurred a few times. This chain uses TRBV7-3 with TRBJ1-1; D gene ambiguous. The length of the CDR3 is 14 residues. CDR1 is SGHTA, CDR2 FQGTGA, per germline. The ends were cut back, 6 bases at V and 5 bases at J, with 16 bases in the middle. The CDR3 here is CASSQIGRGTEAFF. DNA for the CDR3: TGTGCCAGCAGTCAAATTGGTCGAGGGACTGAAGCTTTCTTT.

A remark on this clonotype: Possible read error: a much larger clone is one base away. V is TRBV20-1 and J is TRBJ2-7, with D hard to call. CDR3 length: 15 residues. In germline, CDR1 is DFQATT, CDR2 SNEGSKA (reference sequence). Trimming cost V 3 bases and J 2 bases, with 17 bases left between them. The CDR3 DNA sequence: TGCAGTGCTAGGCCCCGGATAACGATTGCCTACGAGCAGTACTTC. Protein sequence: CSARPRITIAYEQYF.

This clonotype came up many times. This rearrangement joins TRBV30 to TRBJ2-7; no clear D. The CDR3 is 11 amino acids. Germline CDR1 reads GTSNPN; CDR2 reads SVGIG (reference sequence). V lost 5 bases to trimming and J lost 4 bases, with 9 bases between them. The CDR3 sequence is CAWAQVYEQYF. The CDR3 region has the DNA TGTGCCTGGGCGCAGGTTTACGAGCAGTACTTC.